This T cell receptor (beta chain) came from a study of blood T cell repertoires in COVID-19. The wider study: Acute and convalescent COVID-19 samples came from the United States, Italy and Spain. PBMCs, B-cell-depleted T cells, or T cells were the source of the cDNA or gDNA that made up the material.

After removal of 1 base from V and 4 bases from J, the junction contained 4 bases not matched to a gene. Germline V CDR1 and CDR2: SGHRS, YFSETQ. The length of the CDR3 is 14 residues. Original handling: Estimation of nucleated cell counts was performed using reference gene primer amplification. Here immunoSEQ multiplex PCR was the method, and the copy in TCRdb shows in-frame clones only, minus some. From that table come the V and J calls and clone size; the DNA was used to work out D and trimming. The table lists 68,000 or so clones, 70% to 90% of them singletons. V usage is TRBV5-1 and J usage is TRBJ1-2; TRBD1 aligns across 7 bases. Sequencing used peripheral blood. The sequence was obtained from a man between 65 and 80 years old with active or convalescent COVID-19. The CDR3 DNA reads TGCGCCAGCAGCTTGTGGCAGGGGGGCTATGGCTACACCTTC. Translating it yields CASSLWQGGYGYTF.